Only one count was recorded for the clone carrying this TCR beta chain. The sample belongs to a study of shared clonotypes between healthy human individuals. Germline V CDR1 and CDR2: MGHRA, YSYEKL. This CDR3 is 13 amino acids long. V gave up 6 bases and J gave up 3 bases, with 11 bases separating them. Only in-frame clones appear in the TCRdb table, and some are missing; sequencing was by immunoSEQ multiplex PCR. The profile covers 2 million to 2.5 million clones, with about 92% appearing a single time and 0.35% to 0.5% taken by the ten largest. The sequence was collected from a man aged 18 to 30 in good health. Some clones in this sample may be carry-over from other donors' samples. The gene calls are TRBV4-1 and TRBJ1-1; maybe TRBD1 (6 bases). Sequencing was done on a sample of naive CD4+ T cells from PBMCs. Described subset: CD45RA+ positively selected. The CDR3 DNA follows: TGCGCCAGCAGGGGGGGCGATTACACTGAAGCTTTCTTT. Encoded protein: CASRGGDYTEAFF.